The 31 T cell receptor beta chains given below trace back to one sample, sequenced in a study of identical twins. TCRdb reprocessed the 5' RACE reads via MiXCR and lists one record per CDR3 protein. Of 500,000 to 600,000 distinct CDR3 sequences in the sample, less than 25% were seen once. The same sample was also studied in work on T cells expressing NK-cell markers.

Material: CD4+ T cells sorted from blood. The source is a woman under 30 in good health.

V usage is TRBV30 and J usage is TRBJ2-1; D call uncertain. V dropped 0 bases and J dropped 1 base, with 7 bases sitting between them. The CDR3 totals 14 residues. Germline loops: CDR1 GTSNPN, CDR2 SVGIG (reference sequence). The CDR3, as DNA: TGTGCCTGGAGTGTAGGCGGTTCCTACAATGAGCAGTTCTTC. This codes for CAWSVGGSYNEQFF.

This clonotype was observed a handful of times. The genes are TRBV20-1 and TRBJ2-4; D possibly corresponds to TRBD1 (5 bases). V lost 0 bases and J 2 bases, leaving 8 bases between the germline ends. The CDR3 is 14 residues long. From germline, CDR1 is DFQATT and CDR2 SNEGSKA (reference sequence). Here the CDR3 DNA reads TGCAGTGCTAGAGATCCAGGGACCAAAAACATTCAGTACTTC. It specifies CSARDPGTKNIQYF.

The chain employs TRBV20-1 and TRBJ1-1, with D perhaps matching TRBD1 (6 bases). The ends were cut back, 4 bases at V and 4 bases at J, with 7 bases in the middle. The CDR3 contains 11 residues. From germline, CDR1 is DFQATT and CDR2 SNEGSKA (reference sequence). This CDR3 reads CSATGATEAFF. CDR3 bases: TGCAGTGCTACGGGGGCCACTGAAGCTTTCTTT.

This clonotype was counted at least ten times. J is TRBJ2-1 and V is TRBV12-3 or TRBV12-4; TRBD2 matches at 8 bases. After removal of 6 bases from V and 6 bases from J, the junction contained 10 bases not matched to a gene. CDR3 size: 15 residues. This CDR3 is CASRERELESNEQFF. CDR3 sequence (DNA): TGTGCCAGCAGGGAGCGGGAGCTAGAATCCAATGAGCAGTTCTTC.

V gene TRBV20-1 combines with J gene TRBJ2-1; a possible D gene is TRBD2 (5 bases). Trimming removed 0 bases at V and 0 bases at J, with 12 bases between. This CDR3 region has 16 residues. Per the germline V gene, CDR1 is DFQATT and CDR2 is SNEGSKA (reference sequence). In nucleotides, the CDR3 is TGCAGTGCTAGAGATGGTACGAGCGGCTCCTACAATGAGCAGTTCTTC. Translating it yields CSARDGTSGSYNEQFF.

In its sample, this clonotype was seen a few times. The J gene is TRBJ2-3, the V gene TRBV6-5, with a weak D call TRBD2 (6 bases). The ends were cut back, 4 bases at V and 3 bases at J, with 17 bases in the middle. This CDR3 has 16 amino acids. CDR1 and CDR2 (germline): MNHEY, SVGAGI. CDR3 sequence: CASSFNRFGGTDTQYF. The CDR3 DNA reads TGTGCCAGCAGTTTCAATCGTTTCGGGGGTACAGATACGCAGTATTTT.

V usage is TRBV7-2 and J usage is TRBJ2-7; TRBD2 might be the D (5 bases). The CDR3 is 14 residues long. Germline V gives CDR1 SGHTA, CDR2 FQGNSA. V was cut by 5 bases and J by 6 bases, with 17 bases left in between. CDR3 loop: CASSPLVRGLEQYF. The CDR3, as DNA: TGTGCCAGCAGCCCGCTAGTCCGGGGTCTCGAGCAGTACTTC.

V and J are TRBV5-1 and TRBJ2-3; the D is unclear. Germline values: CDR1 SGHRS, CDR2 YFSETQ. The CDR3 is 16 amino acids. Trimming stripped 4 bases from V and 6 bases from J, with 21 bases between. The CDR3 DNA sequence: TGCGCCAGCAGCAACAACCGGGCCTCCCCCGAGGATACGCAGTATTTT. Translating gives CASSNNRASPEDTQYF.

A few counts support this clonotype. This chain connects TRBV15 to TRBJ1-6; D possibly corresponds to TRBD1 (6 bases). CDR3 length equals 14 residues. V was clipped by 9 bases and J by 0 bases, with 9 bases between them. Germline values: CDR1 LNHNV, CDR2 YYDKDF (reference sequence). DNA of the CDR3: TGTGCCACAGGGGGAAGCTCCTATAATTCACCCCTCCACTTT. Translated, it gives CATGGSSYNSPLHF.

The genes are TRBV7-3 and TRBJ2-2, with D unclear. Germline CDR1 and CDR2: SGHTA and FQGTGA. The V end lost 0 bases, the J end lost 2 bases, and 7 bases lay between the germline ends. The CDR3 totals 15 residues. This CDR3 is CASSLTQSNTGELFF. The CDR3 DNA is TGTGCCAGCAGCTTAACTCAATCTAACACCGGGGAGCTGTTTTTT.

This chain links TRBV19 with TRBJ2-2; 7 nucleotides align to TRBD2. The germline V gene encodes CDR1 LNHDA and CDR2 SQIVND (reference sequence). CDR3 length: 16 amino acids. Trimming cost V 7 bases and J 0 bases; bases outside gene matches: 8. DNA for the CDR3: TGTGCCAGTACCTCACGGGGACTATCGAACACCGGGGAGCTGTTTTTT. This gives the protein CASTSRGLSNTGELFF.

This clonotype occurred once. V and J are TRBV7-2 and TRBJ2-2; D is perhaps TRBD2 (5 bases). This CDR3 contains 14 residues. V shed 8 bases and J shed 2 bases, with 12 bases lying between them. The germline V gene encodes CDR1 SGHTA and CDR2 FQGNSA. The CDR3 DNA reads TGTGCCAGCGGAGGTGGCCCCAACACCGGGGAGCTGTTTTTT. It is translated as CASGGGPNTGELFF.

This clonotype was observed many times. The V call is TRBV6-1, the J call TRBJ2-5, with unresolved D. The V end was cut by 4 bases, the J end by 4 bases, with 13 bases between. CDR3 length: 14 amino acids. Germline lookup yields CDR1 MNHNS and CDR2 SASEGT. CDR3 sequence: CASSGYVRRETQYF. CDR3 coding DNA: TGTGCCAGCAGTGGCTACGTGCGGAGAGAGACCCAGTACTTC.

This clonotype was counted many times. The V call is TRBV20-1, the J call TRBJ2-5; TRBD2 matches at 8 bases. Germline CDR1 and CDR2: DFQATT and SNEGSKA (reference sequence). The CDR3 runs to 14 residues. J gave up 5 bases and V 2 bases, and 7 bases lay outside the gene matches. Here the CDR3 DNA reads TGCAGTGCTAGACCTTTAGCGGGGACGGAGACCCAGTACTTC. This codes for CSARPLAGTETQYF.

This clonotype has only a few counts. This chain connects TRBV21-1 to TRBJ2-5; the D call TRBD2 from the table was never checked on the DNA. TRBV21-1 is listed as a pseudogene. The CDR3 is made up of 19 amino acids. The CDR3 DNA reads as TGTGCCAGCAGCAGGAGCCTCGGGCCTAACAATAGATCCAAAGAGACCCAGTACTTC. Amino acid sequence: CASSRSLGPNNRSKETQYF.

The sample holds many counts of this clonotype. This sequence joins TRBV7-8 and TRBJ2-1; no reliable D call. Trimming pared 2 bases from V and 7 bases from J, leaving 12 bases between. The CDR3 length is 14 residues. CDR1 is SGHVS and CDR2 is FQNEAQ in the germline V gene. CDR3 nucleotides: TGTGCCAGCAGCTTAAGTCCCAACCCAAATGAGCAGTTCTTC. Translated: CASSLSPNPNEQFF.

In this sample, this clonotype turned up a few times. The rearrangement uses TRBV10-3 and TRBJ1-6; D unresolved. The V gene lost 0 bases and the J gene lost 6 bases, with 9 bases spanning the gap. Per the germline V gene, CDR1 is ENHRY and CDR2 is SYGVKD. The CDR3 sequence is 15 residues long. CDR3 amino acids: CAISESEQLNSPLHF. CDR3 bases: TGTGCCATCAGTGAGTCTGAACAGCTTAATTCACCCCTCCACTTT.

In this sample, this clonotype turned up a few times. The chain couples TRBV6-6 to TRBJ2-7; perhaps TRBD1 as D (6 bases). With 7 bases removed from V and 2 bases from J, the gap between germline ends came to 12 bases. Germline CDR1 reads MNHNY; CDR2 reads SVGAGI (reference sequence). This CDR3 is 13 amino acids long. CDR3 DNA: TGTGCCAGCAATAACAGGGATACCTACGAGCAGTACTTC. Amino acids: CASNNRDTYEQYF.

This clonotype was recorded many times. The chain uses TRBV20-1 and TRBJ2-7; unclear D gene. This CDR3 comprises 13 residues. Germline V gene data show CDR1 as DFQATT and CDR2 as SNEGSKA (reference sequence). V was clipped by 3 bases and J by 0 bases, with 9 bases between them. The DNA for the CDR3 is TGCAGTGCTAGCCCGGGTTACTCCTACGAGCAGTACTTC. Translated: CSASPGYSYEQYF.

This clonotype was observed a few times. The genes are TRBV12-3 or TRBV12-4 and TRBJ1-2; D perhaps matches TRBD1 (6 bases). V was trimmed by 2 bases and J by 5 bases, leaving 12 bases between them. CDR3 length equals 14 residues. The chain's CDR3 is CASSLMTGWYGYTF. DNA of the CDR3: TGTGCCAGCAGTTTAATGACAGGATGGTATGGCTACACCTTC.

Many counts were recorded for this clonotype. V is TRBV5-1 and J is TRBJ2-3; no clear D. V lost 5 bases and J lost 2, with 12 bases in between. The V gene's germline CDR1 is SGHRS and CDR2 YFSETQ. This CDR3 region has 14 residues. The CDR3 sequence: CASSYRLNTDTQYF. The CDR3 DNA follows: TGCGCCAGCAGTTACCGACTCAACACAGATACGCAGTATTTT.

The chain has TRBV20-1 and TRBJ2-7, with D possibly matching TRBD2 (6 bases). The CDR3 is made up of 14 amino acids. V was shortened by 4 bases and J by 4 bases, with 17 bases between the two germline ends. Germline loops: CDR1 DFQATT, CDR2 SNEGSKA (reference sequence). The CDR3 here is CSATMALAPYEQYF. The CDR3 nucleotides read TGCAGTGCTACCATGGCACTAGCCCCATACGAGCAGTACTTC.

For the CDR3, the DNA is TGTGCCAGCAGTTTAAGTTTGTCAACGCAGCCCCAGCATTTT. Its protein product is CASSLSLSTQPQHF. The chain uses TRBV28 and TRBJ1-5; D unresolved. The germline CDR1 and CDR2 sequences are MDHEN and SYDVKM. The V gene lost 2 bases and the J gene lost 7 bases, with 12 bases spanning the gap. There are 14 residues in the CDR3.

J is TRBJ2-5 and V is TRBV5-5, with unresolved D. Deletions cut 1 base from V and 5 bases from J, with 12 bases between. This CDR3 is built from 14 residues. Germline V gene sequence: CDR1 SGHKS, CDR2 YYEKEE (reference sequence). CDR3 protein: CASSLTPNGETQYF. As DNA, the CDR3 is TGTGCCAGCAGCTTGACCCCCAATGGGGAGACCCAGTACTTC.

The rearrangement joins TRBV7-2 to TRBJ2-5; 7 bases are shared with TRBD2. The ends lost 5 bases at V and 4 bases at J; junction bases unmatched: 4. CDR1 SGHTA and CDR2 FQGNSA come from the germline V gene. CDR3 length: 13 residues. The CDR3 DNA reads TGTGCCAGCAGCCCCCGGACTAGAGAGACCCAGTACTTC. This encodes CASSPRTRETQYF.

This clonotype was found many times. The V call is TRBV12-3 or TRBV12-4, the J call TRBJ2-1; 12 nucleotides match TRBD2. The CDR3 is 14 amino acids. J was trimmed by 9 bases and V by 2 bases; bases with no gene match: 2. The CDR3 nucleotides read TGTGCCAGCAGTTTAAAGGGACTAGCGGGTGAGCAGTTCTTC. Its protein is CASSLKGLAGEQFF.

CDR3 in DNA: TGTGCCAGCAGCAAGGTATTGTCAGGCGGTGAAGCTTTCTTT. It specifies CASSKVLSGGEAFF. The chain carries TRBV21-1 and TRBJ1-1. TRBV21-1 is marked as a pseudogene. The length of the CDR3 is 14 residues.

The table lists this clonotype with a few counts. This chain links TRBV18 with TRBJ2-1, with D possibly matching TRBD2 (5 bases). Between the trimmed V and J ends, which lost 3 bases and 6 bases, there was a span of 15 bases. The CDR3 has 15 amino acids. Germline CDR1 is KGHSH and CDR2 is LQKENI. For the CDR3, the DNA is TGTGCCAGCTCACCTGATCGGGGAGTACTCAATGAGCAGTTCTTC. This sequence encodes CASSPDRGVLNEQFF.

The CDR3 here is CASSPPSARNTEAFF. The CDR3 DNA sequence: TGTGCCAGCTCACCACCGTCAGCGCGGAACACTGAAGCTTTCTTT. The V gene is TRBV18, the J gene TRBJ1-1; no clear D. Germline CDR1 is KGHSH and CDR2 is LQKENI. Trimming stripped 0 bases from V and 1 base from J, with 9 bases between. The CDR3 is 15 residues long.

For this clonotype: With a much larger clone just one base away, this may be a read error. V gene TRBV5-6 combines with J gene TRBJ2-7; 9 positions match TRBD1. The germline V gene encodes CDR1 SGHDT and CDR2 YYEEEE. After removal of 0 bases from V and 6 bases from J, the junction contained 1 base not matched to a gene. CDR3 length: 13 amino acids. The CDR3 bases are TGTGCCAGCAGCTTGGACAGGGGGCCCGAGCAGTACTTC. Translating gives CASSLDRGPEQYF.

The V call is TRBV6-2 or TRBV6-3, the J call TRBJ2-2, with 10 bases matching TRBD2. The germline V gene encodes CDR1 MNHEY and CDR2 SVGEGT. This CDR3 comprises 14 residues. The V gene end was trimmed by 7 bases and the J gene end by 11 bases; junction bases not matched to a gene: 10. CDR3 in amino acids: CASTPLAGGRELFF. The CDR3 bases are TGTGCCAGCACCCCATTAGCGGGGGGTCGTGAGCTGTTTTTT.